This T cell receptor (beta chain) emerged from a study of blood T cells in healthy people across ages. Sample-barcoded 5' priming and a J-beta primer mix drove a second PCR of roughly 6 to 12 cycles. Each CDR3 protein gets one entry after TCRdb re-called the 5' RACE reads with MiXCR. Among some 700,000 distinct CDR3 sequences listed, roughly 47% were seen once. CDR3 length equals 14 residues. The germline V gene has CDR1 MNHEY and CDR2 SVGEGT. V lost 5 bases and J lost 5, with 13 bases in between. The sequence derives from a woman aged 55-70 years in good health. The V and J genes are TRBV6-2 or TRBV6-3 and TRBJ2-1; the D gene is possibly TRBD1 (6 bases). Material: blood. The CDR3 DNA sequence: TGTGCCAGCAGTGACTGGGACAATGACAATGAGCAGTTCTTC. Translated: CASSDWDNDNEQFF.